What follows are 8 T cell receptor beta chains derived from one specimen sequenced in a study of blood T cell repertoires in COVID-19 (dated by TCRdb to the early 2020s). Library generation was performed with the immunoSEQ multiplex PCR assay. Here the immuneACCESS table is served through TCRdb, limited to in-frame sequences with V and J called. Missing clones are a known gap in these copies; in checked studies unresolved V genes cover under half, and the rest lacks a known reason. Here the sample has over 150,000 clones; 88% occur a single time. The ten top clones hold around 2.1% of the sample. Material: peripheral blood. The receptors stem from a man aged 50-59 years who had recovered from COVID-19.

CDR3 amino acids: CASSLVAGGWNTEAFF. The CDR3, as DNA: TGTGCCAGCAGCTTGGTCGCAGGGGGCTGGAACACTGAAGCTTTCTTT. The chain is built from TRBV5-4 and TRBJ1-1, with TRBD1 matching over 8 bases. CDR3 length: 16 amino acids. Looked up from germline, CDR1 is SGHNT and CDR2 is YYREEE (reference sequence). V lost 0 bases to trimming and J lost 1 base; unmatched junction nucleotides: 5.

The rearrangement links TRBV7-9 to TRBJ2-2; TRBD2 is a possible D gene (8 bases). Deletions cut 5 bases from V and 5 bases from J, with 18 bases between. This CDR3 is built from 16 residues. Germline V gives CDR1 SEHNR, CDR2 FQNEAQ (reference sequence). This CDR3 is CASSARGDSLTGELFF. The DNA of the CDR3 is TGTGCCAGCAGCGCGCGGGGGGACAGCCTGACCGGGGAGCTGTTTTTT. Full variable domain (missing parts from reference TRBV7-9 and TRBJ2-2): DTGVSQNPRHKITKRGQNVTFRCDPISEHNRLYWYRQTLGQGPEFLTYFQNEAQLEKSRLLSDRFSAERPKGSFSTLEIQRTEQGDSAMYLCASSARGDSLTGELFFGEGSRLTVL.

This rearrangement joins TRBV6-2 or TRBV6-3 to TRBJ1-6; D is uncertain. Germline V gene sequence: CDR1 MNHEY, CDR2 SVGEGT. Trimming left V 0 bases short and J 3 bases short, with 9 bases between. The CDR3 length is 16 residues. Written as DNA, the CDR3 is TGTGCCAGCAGTTACTCGGGCAGCGGCTATAATTCACCCCTCCACTTT. Translating it yields CASSYSGSGYNSPLHF.

To note about this clone: Other DNA sequences in the sample encode the same CDR3. The chain recombines TRBV6-5 with TRBJ2-3; D unclear. Looked up from germline, CDR1 is MNHEY and CDR2 is SVGAGI. V was clipped by 6 bases and J by 1 base, with 5 bases between them. The CDR3 is 12 residues long. CDR3 nucleotides: TGTGCCAGCAGGGCGGGCACAGATACGCAGTATTTT. Encoded protein: CASRAGTDTQYF.

The chain carries TRBV5-4 and TRBJ2-1, with 8 bases aligning to TRBD2. This CDR3 is built from 14 residues. CDR1 is SGHNT and CDR2 is YYREEE in the germline V gene (reference sequence). The V segment lost 4 bases and the J segment 9 bases; nucleotides outside the gene matches: 9. The CDR3 bases are TGTGCCAGCAGCCGCCCGACTAGCGCGGTTGAGCAGTTCTTC. The encoded protein is CASSRPTSAVEQFF.

This chain links TRBV5-4 with TRBJ1-2; TRBD1 matches 9 bases. This CDR3 has 15 residues. Germline loops: CDR1 SGHNT, CDR2 YYREEE (reference sequence). The V and J ends lost 0 bases and 3 bases, in that order; junction bases with no gene match: 3. The CDR3 loop reads CASSLDRGRDYGYTF. CDR3 sequence (DNA): TGTGCCAGCAGCTTGGACAGGGGGCGAGACTATGGCTACACCTTC. The variable domain in full, completed from reference TRBV5-4 and TRBJ1-2, reads ETGVTQSPTHLIKTRGQQVTLRCSSQSGHNTVSWYQQALGQGPQFIFQYYREEENGRGNFPPRFSGLQFPNYSSELNVNALELDDSALYLCASSLDRGRDYGYTFGSGTRLTVV.

The V and J genes are TRBV30 and TRBJ1-5; D is unclear. This CDR3 is built from 15 residues. V was pared by 0 bases and J by 1 base, with 10 bases between. Germline-derived CDR1 and CDR2 are GTSNPN and SVGIG (reference sequence). The CDR3 here is CAWSVPGLSNQPQHF. The CDR3 coding sequence is TGTGCCTGGAGTGTACCGGGGTTGAGCAATCAGCCCCAGCATTTT.

The chain carries TRBV7-2 and TRBJ2-3, with TRBD2 identical over 15 bases. J was trimmed by 5 bases and V by 6 bases; bases with no gene match: 9. The CDR3 is 17 residues long. CDR1 and CDR2 from the germline V gene are SGHTA and FQGNSA. The CDR3 spells CASSFPGLAGGQDTQYF. The CDR3 region has the DNA TGTGCCAGCAGTTTTCCGGGACTAGCGGGAGGTCAAGATACGCAGTATTTT.